The 10 T cell receptor beta chains presented below share a single source sample, sequenced in a study of early T cells in non-severe SARS-CoV-2 infection. TCRdb re-called the 5' RACE reads with MiXCR, one entry per CDR3 protein. The data contain tens of thousands of distinct CDR3 sequences, around 20% of them singletons. The input for sequencing was whole blood, taken at baseline. These receptors came from an adult who was a healthcare worker with PCR-confirmed SARS-CoV-2 infection or an uninfected control (not recorded which).

The gene calls are TRBV5-4 and TRBJ2-5, with D uncertain. V was cut by 2 bases and J by 2 bases, with 7 bases left in between. This CDR3 has 13 amino acids. CDR1 is SGHNT and CDR2 is YYREEE in the germline V gene (reference sequence). The CDR3 here is CASSFRRQETQYF. CDR3 bases: TGTGCCAGCAGCTTCCGCCGGCAAGAGACCCAGTACTTC. Filled out from reference TRBV5-4 and TRBJ2-5, the complete variable domain reads ETGVTQSPTHLIKTRGQQVTLRCSSQSGHNTVSWYQQALGQGPQFIFQYYREEENGRGNFPPRFSGLQFPNYSSELNVNALELDDSALYLCASSFRRQETQYFGPGTRLLVL.

At least ten counts were recorded for this clonotype. V and J are TRBV7-2 and TRBJ2-2; D possibly corresponds to TRBD1 (5 bases). Germline CDR1 and CDR2: SGHTA and FQGNSA. The ends were cut back, 4 bases at V and 5 bases at J, with 11 bases in the middle. The CDR3 consists of 14 residues. CDR3 coding DNA: TGTGCCAGCAGCTCCTTCCAGGGTACCGGGGAGCTGTTTTTT. This sequence encodes CASSSFQGTGELFF.

The chain links TRBV18 to TRBJ1-1; D uncertain. The CDR3 has 12 residues. The germline CDR1 and CDR2 sequences are KGHSH and LQKENI. The V gene lost 10 bases and the J gene lost 1 base, with 10 bases spanning the gap. This CDR3 is CATLSGNTEAFF. CDR3 nucleotides: TGTGCCACCCTCTCGGGGAACACTGAAGCTTTCTTT.

The rearrangement uses TRBV20-1 and TRBJ2-7; D may be TRBD2 (5 bases). Trimming shortened V by 7 bases and J by 3 bases, and 16 bases separated the two germline ends. The CDR3 loop spans 13 amino acids. Germline V gene data show CDR1 as DFQATT and CDR2 as SNEGSKA (reference sequence). CDR3 protein: CSVGEPPGYEQYF. The CDR3 nucleotides are TGCAGTGTCGGGGAACCCCCCGGCTACGAGCAGTACTTC.

The chain combines TRBV6-1 with TRBJ1-5; D may be TRBD1 (5 bases). The CDR3 has 14 amino acids. V lost 8 bases to trimming and J lost 2 bases, with 13 bases between them. Germline V CDR1 and CDR2: MNHNS, SASEGT. CDR3 residues: CASDPLGGNQPQHF. CDR3 coding DNA: TGTGCCAGCGACCCCTTGGGGGGCAATCAGCCCCAGCATTTT.

In this sample, this clonotype turned up many times. The CDR3 DNA follows: TGTGCCAGCAGTTACACAGCTAACTATGGCTACACCTTC. It is translated as CASSYTANYGYTF. The chain carries TRBV12-3 or TRBV12-4 and TRBJ1-2, with unresolved D. This CDR3 comprises 13 residues. The ends were cut back, 4 bases at V and 0 bases at J, with 6 bases in the middle.

This clonotype was seen a handful of times. This sequence joins TRBV18 and TRBJ2-1; 11 bases agree with TRBD1. The CDR3 is made up of 15 amino acids. The V gene end was trimmed by 2 bases and the J gene end by 4 bases; junction bases not matched to a gene: 1. Germline CDR1 KGHSH, CDR2 LQKENI. CDR3 sequence: CASSPGTGGYNEQFF. CDR3 DNA sequence: TGTGCCAGCTCACCAGGGACAGGGGGTTACAATGAGCAGTTCTTC.

The chain carries TRBV12-3 or TRBV12-4 and TRBJ2-2; D is undetermined. V lost 6 bases to trimming and J lost 9 bases, with 14 bases between them. There are 13 residues in the CDR3. CDR3 loop: CASSHYVGRELFF. The CDR3 coding sequence is TGTGCCAGCAGCCATTACGTGGGGAGGGAGCTGTTTTTT.

There are many counts of this clonotype. The chain combines TRBV11-3 with TRBJ1-1; no clear D gene. The length of the CDR3 is 14 residues. With 2 bases removed from V and 2 bases from J, the gap between germline ends came to 9 bases. Germline V gene lookup returns CDR1 SGHNT and CDR2 YENEEA. In DNA form, the CDR3 reads TGTGCCAGCAGCTTAAGCGGCGGAAACACTGAAGCTTTCTTT. This encodes CASSLSGGNTEAFF.

V gene TRBV5-5 combines with J gene TRBJ2-7, with D tentatively TRBD1 (7 bases). V lost 4 bases, J lost 2 bases, and 16 bases lay in between. This CDR3 spans 15 amino acids. Per the germline V gene, CDR1 is SGHKS and CDR2 is YYEKEE (reference sequence). The CDR3 DNA sequence: TGTGCCAGCAGCCGATGGGGGGACAGAGCCTACGAGCAGTACTTC. Its protein is CASSRWGDRAYEQYF.